The source of this TCR beta chain is a study of CD8+CD57+ T cells in acquired aplastic anemia. Study details: Roughly 3.2 ug was the average amount of DNA from sorted CD4+ and CD8+ cells. Healthy donors averaged about 9.8 million reads for CD4+ cells. Regarding the study as a whole: In CD8+ cells, Simpson's diversity showed no significant difference between patients and controls.

Profiling of TCR beta VDJ combinations and CDR3 sequences used genomic DNA as template. Using its own MiXCR run on the reads, TCRdb lists one record per CDR3 protein. Here the sample spans a few hundred thousand distinct CDR3 sequences, roughly 57% being singletons. This clonotype came up a few times. Its antigen is unidentified. The germline V gene has CDR1 MNHEY and CDR2 SMNVEV (reference sequence). The CDR3 consists of 14 residues. Trimming took 8 bases from V and 2 from J, leaving 14 bases between them. The chain carries TRBV27 and TRBJ2-3, with D possibly matching TRBD1 (6 bases). This sequence originates from a human donor in good health. Specimen: sorted CD4+, CD8+, or CD8+CD57+ T cells (not recorded which) from PBMCs. The CDR3 DNA follows: TGTGCCAGCCTTGGGGGCGCGGACACAGATACGCAGTATTTT. Its translation is CASLGGADTDTQYF.